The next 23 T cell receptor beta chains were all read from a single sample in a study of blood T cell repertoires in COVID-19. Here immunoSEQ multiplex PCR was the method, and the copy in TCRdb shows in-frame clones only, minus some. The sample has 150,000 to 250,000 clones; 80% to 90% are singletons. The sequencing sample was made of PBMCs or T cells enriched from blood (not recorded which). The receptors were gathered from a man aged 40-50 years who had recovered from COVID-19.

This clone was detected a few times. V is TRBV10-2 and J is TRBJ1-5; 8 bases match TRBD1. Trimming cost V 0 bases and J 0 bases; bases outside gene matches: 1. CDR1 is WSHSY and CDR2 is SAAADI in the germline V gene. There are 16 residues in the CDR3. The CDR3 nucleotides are TGCGCCAGCAGTGAGTCGGGACAGGTTAGCAATCAGCCCCAGCATTTT. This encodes CASSESGQVSNQPQHF.

The CDR3: CAVRAEDRERFGYTF. CDR3 DNA: TGTGCCGTTAGGGCTGAGGACAGGGAGAGATTTGGCTACACCTTC. The J gene is TRBJ1-2, the V gene TRBV19; 8 bases agree with TRBD1. The CDR3 runs 15 residues. Trimming at V came to 11 bases and at J to 7 bases, leaving 18 bases not matched to a gene. CDR1 and CDR2 (germline): LNHDA, SQIVND (reference sequence).

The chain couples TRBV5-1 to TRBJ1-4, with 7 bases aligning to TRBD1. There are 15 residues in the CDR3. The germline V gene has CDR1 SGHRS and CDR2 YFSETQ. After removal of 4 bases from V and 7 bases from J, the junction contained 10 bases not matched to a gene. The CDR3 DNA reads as TGCGCCAGCAGCCCAGGGGGGTCAGCGATTGAAAAACTGTTTTTT. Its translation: CASSPGGSAIEKLFF.

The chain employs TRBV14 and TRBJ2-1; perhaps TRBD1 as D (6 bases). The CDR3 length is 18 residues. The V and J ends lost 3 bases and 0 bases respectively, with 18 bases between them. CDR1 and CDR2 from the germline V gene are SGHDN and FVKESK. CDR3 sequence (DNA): TGTGCCAGCAGCCACCCCTCGGACAGTATTAGCTCCTACAATGAGCAGTTCTTC. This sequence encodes CASSHPSDSISSYNEQFF.

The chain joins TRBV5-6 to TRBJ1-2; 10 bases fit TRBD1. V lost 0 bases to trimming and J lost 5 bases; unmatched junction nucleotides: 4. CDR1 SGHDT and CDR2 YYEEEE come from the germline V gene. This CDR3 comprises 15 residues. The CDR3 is CASSLVTGGWYGYTF. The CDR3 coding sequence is TGTGCCAGCAGCTTGGTGACAGGGGGCTGGTATGGCTACACCTTC.

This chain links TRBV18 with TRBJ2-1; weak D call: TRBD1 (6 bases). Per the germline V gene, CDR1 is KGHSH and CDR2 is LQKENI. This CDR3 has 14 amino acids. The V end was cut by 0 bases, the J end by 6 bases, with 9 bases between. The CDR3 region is CASSPPSRGNEQFF. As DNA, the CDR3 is TGTGCCAGCTCACCACCCAGCAGGGGCAATGAGCAGTTCTTC. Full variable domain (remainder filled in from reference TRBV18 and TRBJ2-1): NAGVMQNPRHLVRRRGQEARLRCSPMKGHSHVYWYRQLPEEGLKFMVYLQKENIIDESGMPKERFSAEFPKEGPSILRIQQVVRGDSAAYFCASSPPSRGNEQFFGPGTRLTVL.

The CDR3 protein is CASSQESGTGGQPQHF. The CDR3 bases are TGTGCCAGCAGCCAAGAATCCGGGACAGGCGGTCAGCCCCAGCATTTT. The rearrangement uses TRBV4-2 and TRBJ1-5; 8 positions agree with TRBD1. Germline V lookup: CDR1 LGHNA, CDR2 YNFKEQ. This CDR3 contains 16 residues. With 0 bases clipped from V and 6 bases from J, the junction kept 7 bases outside the gene matches.

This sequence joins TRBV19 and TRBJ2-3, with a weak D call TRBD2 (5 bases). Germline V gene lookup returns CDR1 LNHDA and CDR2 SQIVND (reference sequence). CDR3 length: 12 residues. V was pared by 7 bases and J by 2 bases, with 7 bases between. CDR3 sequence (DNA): TGTGCCAGTACTAGCCACACAGATACGCAGTATTTT. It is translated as CASTSHTDTQYF.

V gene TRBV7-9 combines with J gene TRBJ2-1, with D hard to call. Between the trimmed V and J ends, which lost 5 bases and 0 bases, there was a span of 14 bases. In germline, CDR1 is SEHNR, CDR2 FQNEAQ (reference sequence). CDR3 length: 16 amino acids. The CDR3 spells CASSPIAPSSYNEQFF. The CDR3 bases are TGTGCCAGCAGCCCTATAGCCCCAAGCTCCTACAATGAGCAGTTCTTC.

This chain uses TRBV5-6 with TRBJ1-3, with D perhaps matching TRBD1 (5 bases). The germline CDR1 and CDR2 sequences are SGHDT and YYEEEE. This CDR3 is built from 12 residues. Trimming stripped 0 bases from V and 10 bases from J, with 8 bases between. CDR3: CASSLVPGTIYF. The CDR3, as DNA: TGTGCCAGCAGCTTGGTCCCAGGGACCATATATTTT. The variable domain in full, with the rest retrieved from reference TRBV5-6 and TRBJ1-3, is DAGVTQSPTHLIKTRGQQVTLRCSPKSGHDTVSWYQQALGQGPQFIFQYYEEEERQRGNFPDRFSGHQFPNYSSELNVNALLLGDSALYLCASSLVPGTIYFGEGSWLTVV.

The CDR3: CAWSRDTFGVNSPLHF. CDR3 nucleotides: TGTGCCTGGAGTCGGGACACCTTCGGGGTTAATTCACCCCTCCACTTT. The rearrangement uses TRBV30 and TRBJ1-6; maybe TRBD1 (6 bases). This CDR3 has 16 residues. V shed 2 bases and J shed 6 bases, with 17 bases lying between them. Germline values: CDR1 GTSNPN, CDR2 SVGIG (reference sequence).

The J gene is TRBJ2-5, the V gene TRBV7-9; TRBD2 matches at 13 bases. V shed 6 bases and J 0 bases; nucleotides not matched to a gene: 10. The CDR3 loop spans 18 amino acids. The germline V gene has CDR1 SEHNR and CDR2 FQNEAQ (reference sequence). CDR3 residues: CASRGSTSGGRYQETQYF. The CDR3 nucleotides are TGTGCCAGCAGAGGGTCGACTAGCGGGGGGCGGTACCAAGAGACCCAGTACTTC.

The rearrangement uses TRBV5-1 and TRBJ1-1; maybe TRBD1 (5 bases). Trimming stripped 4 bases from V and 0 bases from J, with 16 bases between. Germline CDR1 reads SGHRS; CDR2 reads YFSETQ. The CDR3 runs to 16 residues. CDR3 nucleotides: TGCGCCAGCAGCACCCAAACTACAGGTCTGAACACTGAAGCTTTCTTT. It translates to CASSTQTTGLNTEAFF.

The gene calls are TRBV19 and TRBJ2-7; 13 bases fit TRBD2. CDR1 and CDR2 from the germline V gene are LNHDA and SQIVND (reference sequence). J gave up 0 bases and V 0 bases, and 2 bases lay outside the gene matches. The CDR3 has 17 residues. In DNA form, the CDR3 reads TGTGCCAGTAGTATAGAAGGGACTAGCGGGATCTCCTACGAGCAGTACTTC. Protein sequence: CASSIEGTSGISYEQYF.

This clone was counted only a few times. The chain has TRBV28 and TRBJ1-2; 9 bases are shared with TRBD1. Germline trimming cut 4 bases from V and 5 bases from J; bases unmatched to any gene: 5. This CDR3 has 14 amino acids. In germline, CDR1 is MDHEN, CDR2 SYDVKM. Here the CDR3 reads CASSSTGTGYGYTF. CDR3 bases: TGTGCCAGCAGTTCGACCGGGACAGGGTATGGCTACACCTTC.

CDR3 region: CASSLMGQGDTQYF. The CDR3 DNA is TGTGCCAGCAGCTTAATGGGCCAGGGGGATACGCAGTATTTT. This chain joins TRBV7-3 and TRBJ2-3, with D perhaps TRBD1 (6 bases). This CDR3 contains 14 residues. Germline assignment: CDR1 SGHTA and CDR2 FQGTGA. V lost 1 base and J lost 6, with 11 bases in between. The full variable domain, in which reference TRBV7-3 and TRBJ2-3 provide the parts outside the CDR3, is GAGVSQTPSNKVTEKGKYVELRCDPISGHTALYWYRQSLGQGPEFLIYFQGTGAADDSGLPNDRFFAVRPEGSVSTLKIQRTERGDSAVYLCASSLMGQGDTQYFGPGTRLTVL.

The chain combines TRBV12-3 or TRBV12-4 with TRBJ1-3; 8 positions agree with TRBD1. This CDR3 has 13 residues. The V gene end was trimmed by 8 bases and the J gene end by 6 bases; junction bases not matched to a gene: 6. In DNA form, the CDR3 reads TGTGCCAGCGGCAGGGGGCTCGCAAACACCATATATTTT. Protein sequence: CASGRGLANTIYF.

CDR3 sequence: CASSDGLTEAFF. CDR3 nucleotides: TGTGCCAGCAGTGACGGTTTGACTGAAGCTTTCTTT. V usage is TRBV2 and J usage is TRBJ1-1; D gene ambiguous. V was clipped by 3 bases and J by 5 bases, with 7 bases between them. This CDR3 contains 12 residues. Germline CDR1 and CDR2: SNHLY and FYNNEI.

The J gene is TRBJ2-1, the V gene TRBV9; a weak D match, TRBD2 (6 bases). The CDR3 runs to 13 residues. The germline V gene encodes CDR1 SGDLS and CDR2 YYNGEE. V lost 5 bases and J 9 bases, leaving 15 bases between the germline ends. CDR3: CASRSAGSPEQFF. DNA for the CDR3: TGTGCCAGCAGATCCGCGGGATCCCCTGAGCAGTTCTTC.

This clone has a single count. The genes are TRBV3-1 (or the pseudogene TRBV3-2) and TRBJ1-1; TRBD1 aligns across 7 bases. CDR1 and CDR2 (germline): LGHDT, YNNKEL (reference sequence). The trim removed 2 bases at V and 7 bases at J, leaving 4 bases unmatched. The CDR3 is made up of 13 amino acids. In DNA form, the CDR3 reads TGTGCCAGCAGCCAATTCACAGGGGTTGAAGCTTTCTTT. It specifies CASSQFTGVEAFF.

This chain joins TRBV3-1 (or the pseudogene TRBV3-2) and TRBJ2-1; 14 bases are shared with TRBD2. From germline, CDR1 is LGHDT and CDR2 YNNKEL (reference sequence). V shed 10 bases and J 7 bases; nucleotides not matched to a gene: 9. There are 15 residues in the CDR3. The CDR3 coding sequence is TGTGCCACAAGTGATGGACTAGCGGGAGGAAATGAGCAGTTCTTC. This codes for CATSDGLAGGNEQFF.

The CDR3 DNA follows: TGTGCCAGCAGCTTACGGGAGGGCCCATACAATGAGCAGTTCTTC. Protein sequence: CASSLREGPYNEQFF. V usage is TRBV7-8 and J usage is TRBJ2-1; TRBD2 aligns across 8 bases. The junction had 4 bases not matched to a gene; V was cut back by 2 bases and J by 4 bases. The germline CDR1 and CDR2 sequences are SGHVS and FQNEAQ. This CDR3 has 15 residues.

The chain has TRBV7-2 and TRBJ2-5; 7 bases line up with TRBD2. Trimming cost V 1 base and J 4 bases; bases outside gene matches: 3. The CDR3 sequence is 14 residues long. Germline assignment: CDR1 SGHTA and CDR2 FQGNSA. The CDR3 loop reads CASSLGRGSETQYF. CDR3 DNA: TGTGCCAGCAGCTTAGGGCGGGGGTCAGAGACCCAGTACTTC.